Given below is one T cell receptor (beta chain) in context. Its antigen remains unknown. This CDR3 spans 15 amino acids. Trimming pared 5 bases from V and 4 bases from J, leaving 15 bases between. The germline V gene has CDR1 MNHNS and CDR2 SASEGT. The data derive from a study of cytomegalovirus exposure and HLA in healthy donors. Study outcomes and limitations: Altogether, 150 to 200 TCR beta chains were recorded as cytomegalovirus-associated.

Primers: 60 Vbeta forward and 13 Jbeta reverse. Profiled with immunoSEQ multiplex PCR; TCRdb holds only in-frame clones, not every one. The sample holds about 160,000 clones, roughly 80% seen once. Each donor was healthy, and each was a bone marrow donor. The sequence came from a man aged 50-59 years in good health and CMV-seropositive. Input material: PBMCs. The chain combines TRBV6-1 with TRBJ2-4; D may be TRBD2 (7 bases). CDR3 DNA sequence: TGTGCCAGCAGTCCCCGGGGGGCGGGGAAAAACATTCAGTACTTC. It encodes CASSPRGAGKNIQYF.